These 9 T cell receptor beta chains share one sample of origin, sequenced in a study of blood T cell repertoires in COVID-19 (TCRdb year 2020). The method was the immunoSEQ multiplex PCR assay. The table was pulled from immuneACCESS by TCRdb, which kept in-frame rearrangements only. Such tables lose some clones; where checked, under half of the loss comes from unresolved V genes, and the rest has no known cause. Within this sample are 370,000 or so clones, with more than 65% of them counted one time only. The leading ten clones occupy about 1.2% of the sample. Specimen: peripheral blood. These receptors were taken from a human donor with acute or convalescent COVID-19. The donor label of this sample is uncertain.

V gene TRBV6-6 combines with J gene TRBJ2-7; 11 nucleotides agree with TRBD2. V lost 7 bases and J lost 3; bases outside the gene matches: 5. The CDR3 consists of 14 residues. Per germline, CDR1 MNHNY and CDR2 SVGAGI (reference sequence). The CDR3 spells CASTVAGGNYEQYF. The CDR3 DNA is TGTGCCAGCACCGTAGCGGGAGGGAACTACGAGCAGTACTTC.

This rearrangement joins TRBV7-8 to TRBJ2-3, with 7 nucleotides matching TRBD1. The CDR3 runs to 14 residues. J was trimmed by 4 bases and V by 3 bases; bases with no gene match: 4. Germline V gene lookup returns CDR1 SGHVS and CDR2 FQNEAQ. CDR3 nucleotide sequence: TGTGCCAGCAGCTTTGACAGGGTTGCAGATACGCAGTATTTT. Translating gives CASSFDRVADTQYF.

The gene calls are TRBV4-1 and TRBJ1-5; 7 bases fit TRBD1. CDR3 length: 17 residues. After removal of 3 bases from V and 4 bases from J, the junction contained 12 bases not matched to a gene. From germline, CDR1 is MGHRA and CDR2 YSYEKL. CDR3 DNA sequence: TGCGCCAGCAGCCAGTACCTTACAGGGGACTCTAATCAGCCCCAGCATTTT. Translating gives CASSQYLTGDSNQPQHF.

V gene TRBV19 combines with J gene TRBJ2-2; possible D gene TRBD2, 6 bases. The V gene's germline CDR1 is LNHDA and CDR2 SQIVND (reference sequence). The CDR3 totals 17 residues. Trimming took 5 bases from V and 4 from J, leaving 20 bases between them. As DNA, the CDR3 is TGTGCCAGTAGTCAGACCCGGCGGGATGGGAGCACCGGGGAGCTGTTTTTT. Translated, it gives CASSQTRRDGSTGELFF.

J is TRBJ1-2 and V is TRBV29-1, with TRBD1 matching 7 bases. Germline CDR1 is SQVTM and CDR2 is ANQGSEA. CDR3 length equals 11 residues. V was clipped by 5 bases and J by 5 bases; unmatched bases: 2. CDR3 DNA sequence: TGCAGCGTTAACAGGGGTTATGGCTACACCTTC. Its translation: CSVNRGYGYTF.

This chain links TRBV7-8 with TRBJ1-3; tentative D call: TRBD1 (5 bases). The CDR3 totals 15 residues. Trimming left V 5 bases short and J 8 bases short, with 19 bases between. Germline CDR1 and CDR2: SGHVS and FQNEAQ. CDR3 sequence: CASSQGGGFPDTIYF. The DNA of the CDR3 is TGTGCCAGCAGCCAAGGTGGGGGGTTTCCTGACACCATATATTTT.

This rearrangement joins TRBV9 to TRBJ2-2; 7 bases map to TRBD2. CDR1 and CDR2 (germline): SGDLS, YYNGEE. V shed 5 bases and J 2 bases; nucleotides not matched to a gene: 6. This CDR3 contains 15 residues. DNA for the CDR3: TGTGCCAGCAGTCAAGGGAGGGTAAACACCGGGGAGCTGTTTTTT. Encoded protein: CASSQGRVNTGELFF.

The chain is built from TRBV19 and TRBJ1-5; TRBD1 might be the D (6 bases). This CDR3 has 17 amino acids. Germline V lookup: CDR1 LNHDA, CDR2 SQIVND (reference sequence). V was trimmed by 3 bases and J by 0 bases, leaving 15 bases between them. This CDR3 is CASSITGQTRSNQPQHF. The CDR3 DNA sequence: TGTGCCAGTAGTATTACGGGACAAACTCGTAGCAATCAGCCCCAGCATTTT. Full variable domain (remainder filled in from reference TRBV19 and TRBJ1-5): DGGITQSPKYLFRKEGQNVTLSCEQNLNHDAMYWYRQDPGQGLRLIYYSQIVNDFQKGDIAEGYSVSREKKESFPLTVTSAQKNPTAFYLCASSITGQTRSNQPQHFGDGTRLSIL.

The rearrangement uses TRBV11-2 and TRBJ2-3; perhaps TRBD1 as D (5 bases). The CDR3 is 14 residues long. The V gene's germline CDR1 is SGHAT and CDR2 FQNNGV. Trimming left V 5 bases short and J 4 bases short, with 13 bases between. The CDR3 nucleotides are TGTGCCAGCAGCAATCTGCAGGGTGCAGATACGCAGTATTTT. Amino acid sequence: CASSNLQGADTQYF. Based on the CDR3 plus reference TRBV11-2 and TRBJ2-3, the full variable domain is EAGVAQSPRYKIIEKRQSVAFWCNPISGHATLYWYQQILGQGPKLLIQFQNNGVVDDSQLPKDRFSAERLKGVDSTLKIQPAKLEDSAVYLCASSNLQGADTQYFGPGTRLTVL.